These 19 T cell receptor beta chains came from one sample sequenced in a study of T-cell reconstitution after alpha-beta-depleted transplantation in children. Using unique molecular identifiers, the investigators prepared the TCRbeta library. Each CDR3 protein gets one entry after TCRdb re-called the PCR reads with MiXCR. In the table there are a few hundred thousand distinct CDR3 sequences, 10% to 15% of which are singletons. The sequences come from PBMCs, mostly from graft donor cells, collected 360 days after TCRalphabeta/CD19-depleted stem cell transplant. These TCRs come from a male patient between 10 and 17 years old who had a stem cell transplant for acute myeloid leukemia, so the T cells may come from the graft donor.

The V gene is TRBV28, the J gene TRBJ2-7; 10 bases are shared with TRBD2. Per germline, CDR1 MDHEN and CDR2 SYDVKM. Trimming removed 0 bases from V and 5 bases from J; junction bases left unmatched: 7. CDR3 length equals 16 residues. As DNA, the CDR3 is TGTGCCAGCAGTTTATGGTGGCTAGCGGGAGTCCACGAGCAGTACTTC. Translated: CASSLWWLAGVHEQYF.

This chain links TRBV28 with TRBJ2-7; D is unresolved. The CDR3 has 12 residues. Germline values: CDR1 MDHEN, CDR2 SYDVKM. V gave up 5 bases and J gave up 9 bases, with 14 bases separating them. DNA for the CDR3: TGTGCCAGCAGTCCCCCCCAAGGCGGGCAGTACTTC. This encodes CASSPPQGGQYF.

This clonotype was observed at least ten times. The chain has TRBV28 and TRBJ2-1; 11 nucleotides agree with TRBD1. This CDR3 has 15 residues. Per germline, CDR1 MDHEN and CDR2 SYDVKM. The junction had 3 bases not matched to a gene; V was cut back by 5 bases and J by 3 bases. CDR3 loop: CASSGQGARYNEQFF. CDR3 nucleotides: TGTGCCAGCAGTGGACAGGGGGCGCGCTACAATGAGCAGTTCTTC.

The rearrangement links TRBV18 to TRBJ2-1, with 8 bases aligning to TRBD2. V trimming: 0 bases; J trimming: 0 bases; junction bases outside the gene matches: 4. From germline, CDR1 is KGHSH and CDR2 LQKENI. This CDR3 spans 17 amino acids. The DNA of the CDR3 is TGTGCCAGCTCACCACCGGTAGCGGGGCGCTCCTACAATGAGCAGTTCTTC. It is translated as CASSPPVAGRSYNEQFF.

This clonotype was seen a handful of times. V gene TRBV12-3 or TRBV12-4 combines with J gene TRBJ1-5, with TRBD1 matching over 8 bases. This CDR3 region has 15 residues. V lost 4 bases, J lost 6 bases, and 8 bases stayed unmatched. The CDR3: CASSSLWTGTQPQHF. Written as DNA, the CDR3 is TGTGCCAGCAGTTCACTATGGACAGGGACTCAGCCCCAGCATTTT.

A remark on this clonotype: A read error may produce the germline difference seen at one junction end. The chain uses TRBV30 and TRBJ2-7; D tentatively fits TRBD1 or TRBD2 (5 bases each). This CDR3 contains 16 residues. Looked up from germline, CDR1 is GTSNPN and CDR2 is SVGIG (reference sequence). The CDR3 loop is CAWSVRAPGNVGRADF. The CDR3 DNA is TGTGCCTGGAGTGTACGGGCCCCAGGGAATGTTGGTCGAGCGGACTTC.

The V gene is TRBV6-4, the J gene TRBJ2-4; D remains unclear. The V gene's germline CDR1 is MRHNA and CDR2 SNTAGT. V gave up 0 bases and J gave up 0 bases, with 6 bases separating them. The CDR3 is made up of 15 amino acids. The CDR3 here is CASSDSDPAKNIQYF. The CDR3 bases are TGTGCCAGCAGTGACTCCGACCCAGCCAAAAACATTCAGTACTTC.

The chain combines TRBV7-6 with TRBJ1-2; 8 bases map to TRBD1. Germline CDR1 and CDR2: SGHVS and FNYEAQ. V was clipped by 5 bases and J by 4 bases; unmatched bases: 6. The CDR3 totals 14 residues. The CDR3 DNA reads TGTGCCAGCAGCGAAGGACAGGGCACCTATGGCTACACCTTC. Translating gives CASSEGQGTYGYTF.

This clonotype has more than one count but fewer than ten. This chain connects TRBV28 to TRBJ2-7, with D tentatively TRBD1 (6 bases). CDR1 is MDHEN and CDR2 is SYDVKM in the germline V gene. The CDR3 has 13 residues. With 6 bases removed from V and 4 bases from J, the gap between germline ends came to 13 bases. As DNA, the CDR3 is TGTGCCAGCAGCATCGCCACAGGGTACGAGCAGTACTTC. Amino acids: CASSIATGYEQYF.

In this sample, this clonotype turned up many times. This chain links TRBV21-1 with TRBJ2-1; the table's D call, TRBD2, has no DNA check behind it. TRBV21-1 is a pseudogene. The length of the CDR3 is 17 residues. CDR3 region: CASSTGLAGGSYNEQFF. In DNA, the CDR3 is TGTGCCAGCAGCACCGGACTAGCGGGAGGGTCCTACAATGAGCAGTTCTTC.

This clonotype was counted ten times or more. The rearrangement links TRBV12-3 or TRBV12-4 to TRBJ2-7, with 14 bases lining up with TRBD2. This CDR3 is built from 17 residues. V shed 5 bases, J shed 4 bases, and the junction held 10 bases outside the gene matches. The CDR3 DNA follows: TGTGCCAGCAGTCCTCTAGGACTAGCGGGGGGAAGATACGAGCAGTACTTC. It translates to CASSPLGLAGGRYEQYF.

This chain links TRBV7-8 with TRBJ2-5, with D maybe TRBD1 (6 bases). V was shortened by 5 bases and J by 3 bases, with 13 bases between the two germline ends. Germline values: CDR1 SGHVS, CDR2 FQNEAQ. This CDR3 has 14 amino acids. The CDR3 reads CASSQRQVKETQYF. In nucleotides, the CDR3 is TGTGCCAGCAGCCAAAGACAGGTTAAAGAGACCCAGTACTTC.

This clonotype was observed at least ten times. The chain couples TRBV5-6 to TRBJ1-2, with D unresolved. V gave up 0 bases and J gave up 3 bases, with 6 bases separating them. Looked up from germline, CDR1 is SGHDT and CDR2 is YYEEEE. The CDR3 loop spans 13 amino acids. DNA of the CDR3: TGTGCCAGCAGCTTGGATATTTACTATGGCTACACCTTC. This encodes CASSLDIYYGYTF.

This clonotype appeared many times. The chain joins TRBV6-2 or TRBV6-3 to TRBJ2-1, with 11 bases matching TRBD2. The CDR3 totals 17 residues. The V and J ends lost 2 bases and 4 bases, in that order; junction bases with no gene match: 7. Germline V lookup: CDR1 MNHEY, CDR2 SVGEGT. CDR3 nucleotide sequence: TGTGCCAGCAGTTACGGTAGCGGGAGGGCCTTTTACAATGAGCAGTTCTTC. Translating gives CASSYGSGRAFYNEQFF.

This clonotype has just a few counts. The rearrangement joins TRBV10-3 to TRBJ2-2; perhaps TRBD1 as D (6 bases). CDR1 and CDR2 from the germline V gene are ENHRY and SYGVKD. V dropped 10 bases and J dropped 4 bases, with 22 bases sitting between them. CDR3 length: 16 amino acids. CDR3 protein: CATLSSTGGITGELFF. The DNA of the CDR3 is TGTGCCACCCTCTCATCGACAGGTGGGATCACCGGGGAGCTGTTTTTT.

This clonotype was seen a few times. This sequence joins TRBV29-1 and TRBJ2-5; no reliable D call. This CDR3 comprises 10 residues. CDR1 and CDR2 (germline): SQVTM, ANQGSEA. Trimming cost V 7 bases and J 7 bases, with 10 bases left between them. The CDR3: CSATSGTQYF. Written as DNA, the CDR3 is TGCAGCGCCACAAGTGGGACCCAGTACTTC.

This clonotype was seen repeatedly, ten times or more. V usage is TRBV29-1 and J usage is TRBJ2-5; tentative D call: TRBD1 (6 bases). Germline loops: CDR1 SQVTM, CDR2 ANQGSEA. Trimming cost V 0 bases and J 2 bases, with 16 bases left between them. This CDR3 has 16 residues. The CDR3 region has the DNA TGCAGCGTTGAAGATCCGAGACAGGTACTACAAGAGACCCAGTACTTC. It translates to CSVEDPRQVLQETQYF.

The rearrangement joins TRBV2 to TRBJ2-7; 9 bases map to TRBD1. The V gene end was trimmed by 6 bases and the J gene end by 5 bases; junction bases not matched to a gene: 11. The CDR3 sequence is 15 residues long. Germline assignment: CDR1 SNHLY and CDR2 FYNNEI. CDR3: CASRAWGTGIHEQYF. In DNA form, the CDR3 reads TGTGCCAGCAGAGCCTGGGGGACAGGGATCCACGAGCAGTACTTC. Combining the CDR3 with reference TRBV2 and TRBJ2-7 gives the whole variable domain EPEVTQTPSHQVTQMGQEVILRCVPISNHLYFYWYRQILGQKVEFLVSFYNNEISEKSEIFDDQFSVERPDGSNFTLKIRSTKLEDSAMYFCASRAWGTGIHEQYFGPGTRLTVT.

The CDR3 region has the DNA TGTGCCAGCAGCTTCTTTGCCAGCCATGAGCAGTTCTTC. Its protein product is CASSFFASHEQFF. The chain carries TRBV5-4 and TRBJ2-1; D remains ambiguous. Trimming removed 2 bases from V and 8 bases from J, with 11 bases in between. The CDR3 covers 13 residues. Germline-derived CDR1 and CDR2 are SGHNT and YYREEE (reference sequence).